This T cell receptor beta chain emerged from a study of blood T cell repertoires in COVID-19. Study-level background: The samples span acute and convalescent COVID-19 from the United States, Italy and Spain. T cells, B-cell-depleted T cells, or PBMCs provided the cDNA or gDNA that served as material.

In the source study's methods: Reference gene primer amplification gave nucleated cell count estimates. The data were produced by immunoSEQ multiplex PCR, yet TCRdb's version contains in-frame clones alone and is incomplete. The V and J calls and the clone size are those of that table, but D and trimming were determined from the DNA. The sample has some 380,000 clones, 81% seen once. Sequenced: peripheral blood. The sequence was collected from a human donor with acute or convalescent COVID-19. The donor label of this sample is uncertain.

The CDR3 here is CATATGSSGANVLTF. CDR3 bases: TGTGCCACGGCGACAGGGTCTTCTGGGGCCAACGTCCTGACTTTC. The gene calls are TRBV3-1 (or the pseudogene TRBV3-2) and TRBJ2-6, with 7 bases fitting TRBD1. Trimming took 10 bases from V and 1 from J; bases not matched to a gene: 7. This CDR3 spans 15 amino acids. Per the germline V gene, CDR1 is LGHDT and CDR2 is YNNKEL (reference sequence).